This entry describes one T cell receptor beta chain. Its antigen remains unknown. The V gene lost 4 bases and the J gene lost 2 bases, with 8 bases spanning the gap. The CDR3 runs to 12 residues. The V gene's germline CDR1 is SQVTM and CDR2 ANQGSEA. The data stem from a study of T cell responses to AZD1222 COVID-19 vaccine. General observations from the study: Two doses of AZD1222 preceded a rise in Spike-specific TCR breadth and depth. In a largely white British group with more females than males, clonal diversity was possibly underestimated. Targeting of unmutated variant regions was reportedly seen in nearly half of spike-specific TCRs.

Method: immunoSEQ multiplex PCR; TCRdb's copy keeps in-frame clones and lacks some. This sample has approximately 180,000 clones, with about nine tenths found just once. The source material was peripheral blood, sampled on day 0 of AZD1222 vaccination. The chain employs TRBV29-1 and TRBJ1-1, with D perhaps matching TRBD1 (5 bases). This clonotype originated in an adult in good health. CDR3 nucleotide sequence: TGCAGCGTTGTCAGGGCCAACACTGAAGCTTTCTTT. This encodes CSVVRANTEAFF. The full variable domain, in which reference TRBV29-1 and TRBJ1-1 provide the parts outside the CDR3, is SAVISQKPSRDICQRGTSLTIQCQVDSQVTMMFWYRQQPGQSLTLIATANQGSEATYESGFVIDKFPISRPNLTFSTLTVSNMSPEDSSIYLCSVVRANTEAFFGQGTRLTVV.